The present T cell receptor (beta chain) was sequenced within a study of shared clonotypes between healthy human individuals (dated by TCRdb to between 2020 and 2021). With regard to the full study: The cohort included a few men and a couple of women between 18 and 49 years of age. For each donor, CD4 naive and CD4 memory were each given three plates, CD8 naive was given two plates, and CD8 memory was given one plate. To estimate repertoire size and how much clonotype sharing occurs between individuals, the study deeply sequenced the blood TCR repertoires of five healthy adults. To increase sequencing depth and limit assay-specific biases, different laboratories used diverse techniques to prepare libraries and sequence TCR repertoires. Between about 0.94 and 8.9 billion PBMCs per donor were obtained by leukapheresis. What the research found in general, with its limitations: About 5% of naive CD4, 3.5% of naive CD8, around 2.3% of memory CD4, and about 0.4% of memory CD8 clonotypes were shared across a few donors. The genetic and exposure-history diversity represented was limited by the small number of donors. Estimated clonotype richness was generally larger for naive than for memory subsets. Compared with non-shared clonotypes, clonotypes shared by all four sorted-subset donors had higher generation probabilities. Pairwise subsampling indicated that sequencing depth was expected to affect the degree of clonotype sharing among donors. Sampling was limited to blood, and TCR repertoires in tissue likely differ from TCR repertoires in blood. Incomplete sequencing was indicated by rarefaction of sorted-subset datasets, despite the large sequencing depth.

V was cut back by 3 bases and J by 3 bases, leaving a gap of 13 bases between them. The germline V gene yields SGHDN for CDR1 and FVKESK for CDR2. Its CDR3 holds 15 amino acids, cysteine through phenylalanine. Of all the DNA, just the CDR3 is kept, 45 bases in frame from base 1. CD8 naive samples were obtained by positive selection for CCR7 among CD45RO-negative cells, yielding a CD45RA+CCR7+ population from which TemRA cells were excluded. The donors were healthy, HIV-negative adults with no recently reported acute infections or vaccinations. Every donor was a Caucasian adult residing in Nashville, Tennessee, USA. After blood collection by leukapheresis, PBMCs were isolated using Ficoll-Histopaque density gradient centrifugation and then cryopreserved in the vapor phase of liquid nitrogen. Purity and quantity of every magnetically sorted T cell population were checked by analytical flow cytometry. Genomic DNA was isolated from each sorted fraction and quantified by UV absorbance on a Nanodrop 2000c.

In the case of this clone: It lacks a known antigen. The record has no base qualities; no much larger clone is one base away.

Using the deep immunoSEQ assay, TCR CDR3 regions were amplified from genomic DNA by multiplex PCR. Extracted genomic DNA from each cell subset was spread evenly across all wells of several immunoSEQ 96-well plates, with each plate serving as a replicate. Each replicate PCR for sorted subsets received 150 to 250 ng genomic DNA, equal to about 30,000 T cell genomes. Purified libraries were measured with a Qubit 3.0 fluorometer, size-checked on a Bioanalyzer 2100, and measured again with the KAPA Library Quantification kit. Each immunoSEQ 96-well plate was sequenced on its own single-read 150-cycle Illumina NextSeq 550 flow cell. On the study's bioinformatics: Because the immunoSEQ output held only junctional sequences and lacked quality scores, the filtering could not match the filtering applied to full-length reads. To assign V/J genes and CDR3, sequences were annotated against IMGT germline references using PyIR, a Python wrapper for IgBLAST v1.9. Reads with weak V/J assignments (E-value above 1e-6), missing CDR3, stop codons, out-of-frame junctions, or ambiguous translated residues were removed. A V3J clonotype was defined by an identical inferred V gene, J gene, and CDR3 amino acid sequence. Percentage overlap between repertoires was computed as shared unique clonotypes divided by the size of the smaller repertoire. RTK rarefaction, the Chao1 estimator, and Recon v2.1 estimates of unobserved clonotypes were used to assess repertoire richness. For all TCRbeta clonotypes obtained by the gDNA method from a handful of donors, generation probabilities were computed with OLGA. TCRdb provides this immuneACCESS table in a form limited to in-frame rearrangements. Some clones are lacking; in checked studies, under half of them reflect an unresolved V gene, and why the rest are absent is not known. That table gives V, J and clone size, and the DNA gave D and trimming. For this sample the table gives about 580,000 clones, of which roughly 98% were detected only once. More than 0.3% of the sample comes from the top ten.

This TCR was sampled from a man younger than 45 in good health. The sample consisted of naive CD8+ T cells sorted from blood. What the cell subset or site label conveys for this sample: CD45RA+CCR7+. The chain joins TRBV14 to TRBJ2-3; the D gene is perhaps TRBD2, on 6 matching bases. The DNA sequence is given as TGTGCCAGCAGCCATAGGGGACTGACGACAGATACGCAGTATTTT. Its translation reads: CASSHRGLTTDTQYF. With the rest looked up from the reference TRBV14 and TRBJ2-3 genes rather than sequenced, the full variable domain is EAGVTQFPSHSVIEKGQTVTLRCDPISGHDNLYWYRRVMGKEIKFLLHFVKESKQDESGMPNNRFLAERTGGTYSTLKVQPAELEDSGVYFCASSHRGLTTDTQYFGPGTRLTVL.